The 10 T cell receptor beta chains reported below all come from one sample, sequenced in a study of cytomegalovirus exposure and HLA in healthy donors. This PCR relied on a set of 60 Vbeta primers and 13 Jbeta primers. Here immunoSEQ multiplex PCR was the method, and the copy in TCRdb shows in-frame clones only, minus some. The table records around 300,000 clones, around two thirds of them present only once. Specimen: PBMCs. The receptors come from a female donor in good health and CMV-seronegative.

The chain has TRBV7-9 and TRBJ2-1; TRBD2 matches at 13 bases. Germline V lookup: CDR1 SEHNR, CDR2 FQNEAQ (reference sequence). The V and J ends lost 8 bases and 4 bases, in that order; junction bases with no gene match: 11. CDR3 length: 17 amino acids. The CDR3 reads CASQPPTSGRWYNEQFF. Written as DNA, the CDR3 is TGTGCCAGCCAACCACCGACTAGCGGGAGGTGGTACAATGAGCAGTTCTTC.

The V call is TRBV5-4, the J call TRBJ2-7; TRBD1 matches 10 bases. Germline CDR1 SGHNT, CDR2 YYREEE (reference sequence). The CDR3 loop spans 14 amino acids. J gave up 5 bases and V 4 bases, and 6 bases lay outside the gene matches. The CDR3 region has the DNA TGTGCCAGCAGCGCGGGACAGGGGAACCACGAGCAGTACTTC. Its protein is CASSAGQGNHEQYF.

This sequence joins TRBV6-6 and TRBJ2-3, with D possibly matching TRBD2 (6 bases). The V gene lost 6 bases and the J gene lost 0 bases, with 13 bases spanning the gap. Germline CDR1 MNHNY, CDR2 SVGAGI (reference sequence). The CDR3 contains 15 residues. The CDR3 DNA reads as TGTGCCAGCAGCGATAATAGCGGAAGCACAGATACGCAGTATTTT. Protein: CASSDNSGSTDTQYF.

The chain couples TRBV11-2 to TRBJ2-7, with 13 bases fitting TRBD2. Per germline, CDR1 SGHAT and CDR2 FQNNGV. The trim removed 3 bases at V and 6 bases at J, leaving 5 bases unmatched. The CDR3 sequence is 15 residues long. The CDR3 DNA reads TGTGCCAGCAGCTTGCCGGGACTAGCGGGAATCGAGCAGTACTTC. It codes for CASSLPGLAGIEQYF.

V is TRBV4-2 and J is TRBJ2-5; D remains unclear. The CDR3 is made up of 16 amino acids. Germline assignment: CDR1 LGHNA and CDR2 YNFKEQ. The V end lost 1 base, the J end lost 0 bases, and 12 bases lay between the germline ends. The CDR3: CASSQGLRIDQETQYF. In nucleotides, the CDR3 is TGTGCCAGCAGCCAAGGTTTGCGGATAGACCAAGAGACCCAGTACTTC.

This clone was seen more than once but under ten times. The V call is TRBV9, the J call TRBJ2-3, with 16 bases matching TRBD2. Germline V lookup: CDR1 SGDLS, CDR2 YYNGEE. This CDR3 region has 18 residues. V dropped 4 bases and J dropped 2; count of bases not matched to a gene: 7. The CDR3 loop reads CASSRMGLAGGFTDTQYF. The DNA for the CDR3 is TGTGCCAGCAGCAGAATGGGACTAGCGGGAGGGTTCACAGATACGCAGTATTTT.

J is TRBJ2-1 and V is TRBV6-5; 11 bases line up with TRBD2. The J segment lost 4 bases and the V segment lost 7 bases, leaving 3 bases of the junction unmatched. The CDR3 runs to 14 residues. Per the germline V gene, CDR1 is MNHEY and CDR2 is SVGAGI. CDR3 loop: CASTASGRYNEQFF. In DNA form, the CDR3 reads TGTGCCAGCACGGCTAGCGGGAGGTACAATGAGCAGTTCTTC.

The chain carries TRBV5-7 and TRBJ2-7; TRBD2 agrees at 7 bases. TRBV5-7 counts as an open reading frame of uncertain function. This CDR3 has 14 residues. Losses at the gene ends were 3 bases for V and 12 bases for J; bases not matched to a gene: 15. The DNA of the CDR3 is TGTGCCAGCAGCTGTGAGCGGGATCCGATGGTTCTGTACTTC. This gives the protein CASSCERDPMVLYF.

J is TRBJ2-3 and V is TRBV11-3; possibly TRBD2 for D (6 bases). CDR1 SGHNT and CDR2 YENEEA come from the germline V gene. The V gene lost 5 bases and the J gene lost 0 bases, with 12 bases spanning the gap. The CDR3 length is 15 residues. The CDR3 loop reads CASSPGGPSTDTQYF. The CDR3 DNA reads TGTGCCAGCAGCCCTGGAGGGCCTAGCACAGATACGCAGTATTTT.

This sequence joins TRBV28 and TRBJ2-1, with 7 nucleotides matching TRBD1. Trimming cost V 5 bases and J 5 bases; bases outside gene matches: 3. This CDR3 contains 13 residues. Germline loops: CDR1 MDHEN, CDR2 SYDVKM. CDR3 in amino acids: CASSVQGNNEQFF. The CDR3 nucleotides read TGTGCCAGCAGTGTACAGGGGAACAATGAGCAGTTCTTC.